A single sample is the source of the 6 T cell receptor beta chains below, sequenced in a study of blood T cells in healthy people across ages. Then a second PCR, running about 6 to 12 cycles, was carried out with a sample-barcoded 5' primer and a J-beta primer mix. TCRdb reprocessed the 5' RACE reads via MiXCR and lists one record per CDR3 protein. The sample consists of about 800,000 distinct CDR3 sequences, 58% of them appearing once. Specimen: blood. The origin of the receptors is a man aged 30-40 years in good health.

V and J are TRBV24-1 and TRBJ2-1, with D maybe TRBD2 (6 bases). V shed 4 bases and J shed 9 bases, with 12 bases lying between them. Germline V CDR1 and CDR2: KGHDR, SFDVKD. The CDR3 runs 13 residues. CDR3 nucleotides: TGTGCCACCAGTGAGGGGCGGGGAGGTGAGCAGTTCTTC. Amino acid sequence: CATSEGRGGEQFF.

Points on this clonotype: One end of the junction is discordant with germline, which a read error may explain. V usage is TRBV10-3 and J usage is TRBJ2-1; no firm D call. The J call may be wrong; the DNA end is better matched by TRBJ2-7. The V gene's germline CDR1 is ENHRY and CDR2 SYGVKD. There are 13 residues in the CDR3. In DNA form, the CDR3 reads TGTGCCATCGGTGAGTCTAGGTACAATGAGCAGTACTTC. Translating it yields CAIGESRYNEQYF.

This chain joins TRBV28 and TRBJ1-5, with D unclear. The germline V gene has CDR1 MDHEN and CDR2 SYDVKM. The CDR3 has 13 amino acids. The V end was cut by 5 bases, the J end by 4 bases, with 9 bases between. The CDR3 protein is CASSRNRNQPQHF. In DNA form, the CDR3 reads TGTGCCAGCAGTAGAAACAGAAATCAGCCCCAGCATTTT.

The table lists this clonotype with a few counts. The J gene is TRBJ2-3, the V gene TRBV5-1; maybe TRBD2 (5 bases). CDR1 is SGHRS, CDR2 YFSETQ, per germline. The CDR3 runs 14 residues. V dropped 5 bases and J dropped 1 base, with 11 bases sitting between them. The chain's CDR3 is CASSSDWGTDTQYF. CDR3 bases: TGCGCCAGCAGTTCGGACTGGGGCACAGATACGCAGTATTTT.

The V and J genes are TRBV7-2 and TRBJ2-7; 9 nucleotides match TRBD1. Germline V gene sequence: CDR1 SGHTA, CDR2 FQGNSA. With 5 bases clipped from V and 1 base from J, the junction kept 9 bases outside the gene matches. The CDR3 totals 16 residues. The CDR3 DNA reads as TGTGCCAGCAGCCGAATCGGGACAGGGTCGTCCTACGAGCAGTACTTC. It specifies CASSRIGTGSSYEQYF. Full variable domain (rest looked up from reference TRBV7-2 and TRBJ2-7): GAGVSQSPSNKVTEKGKDVELRCDPISGHTALYWYRQSLGQGLEFLIYFQGNSAPDKSGLPSDRFSAERTGGSVSTLTIQRTQQEDSAVYLCASSRIGTGSSYEQYFGPGTRLTVT.

J is TRBJ1-1 and V is TRBV3-1; TRBD1 might be the D (5 bases). CDR3 length equals 14 residues. Trimming cost V 1 base and J 3 bases, with 9 bases left between them. The V gene's germline CDR1 is LGHDT and CDR2 YNNKEL (reference sequence). CDR3 protein: CASSQVDSDTEAFF. CDR3 in DNA: TGTGCCAGCAGCCAAGTAGACAGTGACACTGAAGCTTTCTTT. Full variable domain (outside the CDR3, taken from reference TRBV3-1 and TRBJ1-1): DTAVSQTPKYLVTQMGNDKSIKCEQNLGHDTMYWYKQDSKKFLKIMFSYNNKELIINETVPNRFSPKSPDKAHLNLHINSLELGDSAVYFCASSQVDSDTEAFFGQGTRLTVV.